This T cell receptor (beta chain) derives from a study of blood T cell repertoires in COVID-19. Trimming left V 4 bases short and J 3 bases short, with 12 bases between. The V gene's germline CDR1 is MDHEN and CDR2 SYDVKM. This CDR3 has 14 residues. Authors' processing steps: Reference gene primer amplification yielded estimated nucleated cell counts. TCRdb's table, derived via immunoSEQ multiplex PCR, lists solely in-frame clones and lacks some. V and J calls and clone size are copied from that table; D and trimming were computed from the DNA. In the table there are 100,000 or so clones, about 75% of which are singletons.

The sequence was obtained from a woman aged 70-85 years with acute or convalescent COVID-19. The specimen sequenced was peripheral blood. V usage is TRBV28 and J usage is TRBJ1-2; perhaps TRBD1 as D (6 bases). The CDR3 loop reads CASSSSGVYYGYTF. CDR3 in DNA: TGTGCCAGCAGTTCGTCAGGGGTGTACTATGGCTACACCTTC.